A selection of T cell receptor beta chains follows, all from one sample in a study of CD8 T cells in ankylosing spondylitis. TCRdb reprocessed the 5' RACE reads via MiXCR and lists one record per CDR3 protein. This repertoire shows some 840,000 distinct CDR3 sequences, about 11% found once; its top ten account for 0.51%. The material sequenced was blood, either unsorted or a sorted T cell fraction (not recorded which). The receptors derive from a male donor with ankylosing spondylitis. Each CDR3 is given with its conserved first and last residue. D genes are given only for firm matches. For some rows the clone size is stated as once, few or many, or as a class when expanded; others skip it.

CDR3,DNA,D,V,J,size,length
CSARGGGQGIIHYGYTF,TGCAGTGCTAGAGGCGGGGGACAGGGTATTATTCACTATGGCTACACCTTC,TRBD1,TRBV20-1,TRBJ1-2,few,17
CSVARTNTEAFF,TGCAGCGTTGCCCGGACGAACACTGAAGCTTTCTTT,NA,TRBV29-1,TRBJ1-1,few,12
CASSSRGQGTYGYTF,TGTGCCAGCAGCTCCAGGGGACAGGGCACCTATGGCTACACCTTC,TRBD1,TRBV7-9,TRBJ1-2,few,15
CAIAQGKGHQETQYF,TGTGCCATCGCACAAGGGAAGGGGCACCAAGAGACCCAGTACTTC,NA,TRBV10-3,TRBJ2-5,NA,15
CATTLSKPGEQYF,TGTGCCACCACTTTGAGTAAACCAGGCGAGCAGTACTTC,NA,TRBV28,TRBJ2-7,NA,13
CSASRLGLDTQYF,TGCAGTGCTAGCCGACTGGGGCTTGATACGCAGTATTTT,NA,TRBV20-1,TRBJ2-3,many,13
CSVEAHLTGRPEAFF,TGCAGCGTTGAAGCCCACCTGACAGGTAGACCTGAAGCTTTCTTT,NA,TRBV29-1,TRBJ1-1,many,15
CSAGEGWDTQYF,TGCAGTGCTGGTGAAGGGTGGGATACGCAGTATTTT,NA,TRBV20-1,TRBJ2-3,few,12
CASRETGSYGYTF,TGTGCCAGCAGAGAGACAGGGAGCTATGGCTACACCTTC,TRBD1,TRBV6-1,TRBJ1-2,NA,13
CASSLEQYNEQFF,TGCGCCAGCAGCTTAGAACAGTACAATGAGCAGTTCTTC,NA,TRBV5-1,TRBJ2-1,many,13